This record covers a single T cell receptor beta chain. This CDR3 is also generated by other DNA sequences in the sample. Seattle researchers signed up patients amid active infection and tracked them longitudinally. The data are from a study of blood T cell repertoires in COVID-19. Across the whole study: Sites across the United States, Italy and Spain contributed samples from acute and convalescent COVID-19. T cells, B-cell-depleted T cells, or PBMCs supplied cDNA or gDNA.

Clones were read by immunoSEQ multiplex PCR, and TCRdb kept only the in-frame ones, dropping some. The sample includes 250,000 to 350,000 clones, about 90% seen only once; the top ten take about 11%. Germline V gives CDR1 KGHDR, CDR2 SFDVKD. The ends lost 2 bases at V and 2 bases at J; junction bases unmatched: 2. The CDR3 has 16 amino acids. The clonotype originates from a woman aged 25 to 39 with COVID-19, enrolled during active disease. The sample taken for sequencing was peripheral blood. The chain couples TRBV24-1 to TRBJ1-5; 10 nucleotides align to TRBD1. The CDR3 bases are TGTGCCACCAGTGATTCGGGGACAGGGGGCAATCAGCCCCAGCATTTT. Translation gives CATSDSGTGGNQPQHF.